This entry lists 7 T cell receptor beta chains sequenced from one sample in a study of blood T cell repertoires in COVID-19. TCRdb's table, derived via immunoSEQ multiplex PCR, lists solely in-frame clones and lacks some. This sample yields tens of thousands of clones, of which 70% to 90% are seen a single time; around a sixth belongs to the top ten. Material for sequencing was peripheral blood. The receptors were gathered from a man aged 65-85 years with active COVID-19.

CDR3 sequence (DNA): TGTGCCAGCTCACCCTTCCCGGGACAGGTCTCTGGGGCCAACGTCCTGACTTTC. Translated, it gives CASSPFPGQVSGANVLTF. The chain joins TRBV18 to TRBJ2-6; TRBD1 agrees at 8 bases. The CDR3 runs 18 residues. The trim removed 3 bases at V and 0 bases at J, leaving 7 bases unmatched. Germline CDR1 reads KGHSH; CDR2 reads LQKENI.

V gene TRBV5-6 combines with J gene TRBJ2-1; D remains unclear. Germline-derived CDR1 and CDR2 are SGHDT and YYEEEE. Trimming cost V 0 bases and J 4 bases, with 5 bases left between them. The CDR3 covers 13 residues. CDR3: CASSLARYNEQFF. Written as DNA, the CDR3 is TGTGCCAGCAGCTTGGCCAGATACAATGAGCAGTTCTTC.

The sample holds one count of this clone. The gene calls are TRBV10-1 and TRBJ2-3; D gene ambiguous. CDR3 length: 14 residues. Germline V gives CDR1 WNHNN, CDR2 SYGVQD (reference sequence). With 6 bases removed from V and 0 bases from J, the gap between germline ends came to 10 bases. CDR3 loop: CASRESTSTDTQYF. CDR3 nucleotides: TGCGCCAGCAGGGAATCGACTAGCACAGATACGCAGTATTTT.

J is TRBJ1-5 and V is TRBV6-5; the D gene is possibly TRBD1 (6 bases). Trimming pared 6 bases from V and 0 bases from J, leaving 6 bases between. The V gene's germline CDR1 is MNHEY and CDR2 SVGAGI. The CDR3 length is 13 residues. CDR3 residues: CASRDSSNQPQHF. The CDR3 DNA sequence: TGTGCCAGCAGGGACAGTAGCAATCAGCCCCAGCATTTT.

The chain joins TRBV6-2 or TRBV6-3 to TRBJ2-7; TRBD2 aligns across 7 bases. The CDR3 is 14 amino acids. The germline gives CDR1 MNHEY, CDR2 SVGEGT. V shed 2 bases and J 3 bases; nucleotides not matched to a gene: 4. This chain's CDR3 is CASSYVSGGYEQYF. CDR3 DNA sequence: TGTGCCAGCAGTTACGTCTCGGGGGGCTACGAGCAGTACTTC.

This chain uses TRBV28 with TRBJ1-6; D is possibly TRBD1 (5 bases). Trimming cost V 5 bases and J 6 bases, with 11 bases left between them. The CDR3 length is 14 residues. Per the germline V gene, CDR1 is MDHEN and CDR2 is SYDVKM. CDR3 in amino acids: CASSPGSGNSPLHF. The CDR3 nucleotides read TGTGCCAGCAGTCCAGGGTCGGGTAATTCACCCCTCCACTTT.

In nucleotides, the CDR3 is TGTGCCAGCAGTCCCCCCCGGAGTCAGGCCAACGTCCTGACTTTC. Encoded protein: CASSPPRSQANVLTF. The V and J genes are TRBV28 and TRBJ2-6; no clear D. This CDR3 contains 15 residues. Looked up from germline, CDR1 is MDHEN and CDR2 is SYDVKM. Trimming left V 5 bases short and J 6 bases short, with 14 bases between.